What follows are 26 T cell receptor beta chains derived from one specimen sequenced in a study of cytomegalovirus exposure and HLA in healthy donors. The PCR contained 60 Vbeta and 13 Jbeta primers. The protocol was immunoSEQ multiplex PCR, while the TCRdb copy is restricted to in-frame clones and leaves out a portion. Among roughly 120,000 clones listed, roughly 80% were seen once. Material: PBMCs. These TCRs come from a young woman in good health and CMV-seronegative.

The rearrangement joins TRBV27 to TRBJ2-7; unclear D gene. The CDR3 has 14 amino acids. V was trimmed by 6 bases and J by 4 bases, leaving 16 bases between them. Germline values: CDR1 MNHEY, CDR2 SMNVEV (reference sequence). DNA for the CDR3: TGTGCCAGCAGCCGCAGATCCACCTCATACGAGCAGTACTTC. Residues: CASSRRSTSYEQYF.

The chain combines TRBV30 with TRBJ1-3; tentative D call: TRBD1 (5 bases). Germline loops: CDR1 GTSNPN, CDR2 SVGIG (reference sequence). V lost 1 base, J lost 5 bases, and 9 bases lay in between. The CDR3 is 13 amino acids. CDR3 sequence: CAWSGDSRNTIYF. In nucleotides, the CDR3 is TGTGCCTGGAGTGGGGACTCGCGAAACACCATATATTTT.

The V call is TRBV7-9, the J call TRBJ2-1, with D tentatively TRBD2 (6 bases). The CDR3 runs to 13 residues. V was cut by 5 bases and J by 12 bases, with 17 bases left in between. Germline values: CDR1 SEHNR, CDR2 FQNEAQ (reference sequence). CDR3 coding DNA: TGTGCCAGCAGCCCCCTGGAGGGCTCAGGGCAGTTCTTC. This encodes CASSPLEGSGQFF.

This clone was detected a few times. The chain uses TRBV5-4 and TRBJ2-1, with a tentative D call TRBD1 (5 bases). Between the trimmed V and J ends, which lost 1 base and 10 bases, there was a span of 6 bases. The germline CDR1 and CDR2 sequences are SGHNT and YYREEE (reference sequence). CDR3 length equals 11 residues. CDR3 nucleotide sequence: TGTGCCAGCAGCTTGCGACAGGAGCAGTTCTTC. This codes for CASSLRQEQFF.

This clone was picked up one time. The CDR3 nucleotides read TGTGCCAGCAGCAGATATAACCGGGACAGTGATAATGAAAAACTGTTTTTT. It codes for CASSRYNRDSDNEKLFF. V and J are TRBV7-8 and TRBJ1-4, with 7 bases identical to TRBD1. V lost 5 bases and J lost 4; bases outside the gene matches: 13. This CDR3 region has 17 residues. Germline lookup yields CDR1 SGHVS and CDR2 FQNEAQ.

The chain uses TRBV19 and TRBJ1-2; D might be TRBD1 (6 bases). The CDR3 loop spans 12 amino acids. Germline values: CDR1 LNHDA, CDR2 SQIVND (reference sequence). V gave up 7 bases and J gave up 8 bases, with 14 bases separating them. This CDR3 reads CASTTGSVGYTF. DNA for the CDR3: TGTGCCAGTACCACAGGGAGTGTAGGCTACACCTTC. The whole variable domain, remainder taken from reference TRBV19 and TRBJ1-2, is DGGITQSPKYLFRKEGQNVTLSCEQNLNHDAMYWYRQDPGQGLRLIYYSQIVNDFQKGDIAEGYSVSREKKESFPLTVTSAQKNPTAFYLCASTTGSVGYTFGSGTRLTVV.

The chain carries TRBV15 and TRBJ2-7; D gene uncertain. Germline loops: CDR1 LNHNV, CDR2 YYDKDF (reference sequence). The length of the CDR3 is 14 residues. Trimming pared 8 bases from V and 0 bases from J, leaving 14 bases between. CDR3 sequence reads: CATQRLESSYEQYF. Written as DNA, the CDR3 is TGTGCCACCCAACGACTGGAAAGCTCCTACGAGCAGTACTTC.

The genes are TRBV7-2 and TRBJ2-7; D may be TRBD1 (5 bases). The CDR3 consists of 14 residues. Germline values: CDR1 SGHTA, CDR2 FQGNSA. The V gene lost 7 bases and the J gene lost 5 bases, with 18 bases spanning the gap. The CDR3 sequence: CASTYRSGVNEQYF. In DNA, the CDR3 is TGTGCCAGCACCTACAGGAGTGGAGTCAACGAGCAGTACTTC. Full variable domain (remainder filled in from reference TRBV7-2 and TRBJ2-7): GAGVSQSPSNKVTEKGKDVELRCDPISGHTALYWYRQSLGQGLEFLIYFQGNSAPDKSGLPSDRFSAERTGGSVSTLTIQRTQQEDSAVYLCASTYRSGVNEQYFGPGTRLTVT.

The CDR3 DNA reads as TGTGCCTGGTCCCTCAATCGGAGAGAGACCCAGTACTTC. The encoded protein is CAWSLNRRETQYF. The V gene is TRBV30, the J gene TRBJ2-5; no clear D. The CDR3 loop spans 13 amino acids. V gave up 5 bases and J gave up 4 bases, with 14 bases separating them. CDR1 is GTSNPN, CDR2 SVGIG, per germline (reference sequence).

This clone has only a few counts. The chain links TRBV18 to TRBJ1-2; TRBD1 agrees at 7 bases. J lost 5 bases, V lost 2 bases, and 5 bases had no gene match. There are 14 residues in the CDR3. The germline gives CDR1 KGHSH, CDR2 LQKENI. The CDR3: CASSPATGPYGYTF. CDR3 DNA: TGTGCCAGCTCACCAGCGACAGGGCCGTATGGCTACACCTTC.

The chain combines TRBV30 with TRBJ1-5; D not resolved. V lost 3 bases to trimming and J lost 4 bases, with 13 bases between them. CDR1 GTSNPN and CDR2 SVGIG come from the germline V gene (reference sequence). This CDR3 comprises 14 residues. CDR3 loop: CAWSSSAVNQPQHF. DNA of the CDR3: TGTGCCTGGAGCTCATCGGCGGTAAATCAGCCCCAGCATTTT.

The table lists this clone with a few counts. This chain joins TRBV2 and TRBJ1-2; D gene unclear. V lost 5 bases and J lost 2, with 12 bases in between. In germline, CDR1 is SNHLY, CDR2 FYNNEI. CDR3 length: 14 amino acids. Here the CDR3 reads CASSTPEVNYGYTF. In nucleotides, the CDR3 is TGTGCCAGCAGTACCCCGGAGGTGAACTATGGCTACACCTTC.

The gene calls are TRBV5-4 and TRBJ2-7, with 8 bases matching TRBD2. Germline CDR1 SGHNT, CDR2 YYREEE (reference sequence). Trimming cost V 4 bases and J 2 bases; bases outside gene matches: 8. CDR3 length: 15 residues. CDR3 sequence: CASSLERGQAYEQYF. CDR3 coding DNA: TGTGCCAGCAGCCTCGAGCGGGGGCAGGCCTACGAGCAGTACTTC. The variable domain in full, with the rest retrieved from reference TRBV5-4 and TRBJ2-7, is ETGVTQSPTHLIKTRGQQVTLRCSSQSGHNTVSWYQQALGQGPQFIFQYYREEENGRGNFPPRFSGLQFPNYSSELNVNALELDDSALYLCASSLERGQAYEQYFGPGTRLTVT.

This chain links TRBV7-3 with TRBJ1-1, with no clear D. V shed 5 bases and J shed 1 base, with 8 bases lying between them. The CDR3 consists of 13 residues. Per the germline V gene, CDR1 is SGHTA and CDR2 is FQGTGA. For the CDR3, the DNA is TGTGCCAGCAGCCCCCTAGGGAACACTGAAGCTTTCTTT. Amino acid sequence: CASSPLGNTEAFF.

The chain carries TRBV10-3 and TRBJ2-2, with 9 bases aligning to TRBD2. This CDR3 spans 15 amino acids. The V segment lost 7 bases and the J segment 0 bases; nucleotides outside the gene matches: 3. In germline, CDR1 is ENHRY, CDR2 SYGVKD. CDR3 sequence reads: CAIKAGGTNTGELFF. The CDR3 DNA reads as TGTGCCATCAAAGCGGGAGGAACGAACACCGGGGAGCTGTTTTTT.

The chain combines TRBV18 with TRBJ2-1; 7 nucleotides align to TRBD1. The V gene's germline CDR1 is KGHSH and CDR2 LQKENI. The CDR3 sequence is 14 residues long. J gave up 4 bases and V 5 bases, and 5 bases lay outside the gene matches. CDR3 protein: CASSWGQPYNEQFF. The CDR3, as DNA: TGTGCCAGCTCATGGGGACAGCCTTACAATGAGCAGTTCTTC.

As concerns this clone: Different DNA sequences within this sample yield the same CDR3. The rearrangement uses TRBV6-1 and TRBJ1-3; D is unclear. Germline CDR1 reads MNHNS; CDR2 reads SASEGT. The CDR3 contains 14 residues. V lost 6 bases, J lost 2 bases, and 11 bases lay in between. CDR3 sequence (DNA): TGTGCCAGCAGCGAGCCGGGAGCTGGAAACACCATATATTTT. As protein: CASSEPGAGNTIYF.

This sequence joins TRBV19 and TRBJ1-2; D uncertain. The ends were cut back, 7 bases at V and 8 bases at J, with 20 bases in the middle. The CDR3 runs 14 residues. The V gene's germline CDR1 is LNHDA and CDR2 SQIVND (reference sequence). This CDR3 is CASKGLDKKRGYTF. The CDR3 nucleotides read TGTGCCAGTAAAGGACTCGACAAAAAAAGGGGCTACACCTTC.

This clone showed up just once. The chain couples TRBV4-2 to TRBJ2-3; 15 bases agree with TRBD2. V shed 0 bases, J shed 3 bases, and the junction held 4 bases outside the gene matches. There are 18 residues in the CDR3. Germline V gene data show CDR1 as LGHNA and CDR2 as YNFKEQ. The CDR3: CASSQDGGTSGRTDTQYF. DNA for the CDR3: TGTGCCAGCAGCCAAGATGGTGGGACTAGCGGGAGGACAGATACGCAGTATTTT.

CDR3 sequence reads: CASSYEDRERQPQHF. CDR3 in DNA: TGTGCCAGCAGCTACGAGGACAGGGAAAGACAGCCCCAGCATTTT. The gene calls are TRBV7-2 and TRBJ1-5, with TRBD1 identical over 8 bases. J lost 7 bases, V lost 4 bases, and 9 bases had no gene match. The germline gives CDR1 SGHTA, CDR2 FQGNSA. The CDR3 sequence is 15 residues long.

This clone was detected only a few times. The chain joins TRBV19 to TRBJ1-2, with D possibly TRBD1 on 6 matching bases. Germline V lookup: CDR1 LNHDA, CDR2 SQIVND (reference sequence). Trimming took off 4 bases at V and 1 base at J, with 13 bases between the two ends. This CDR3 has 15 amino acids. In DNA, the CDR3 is TGTGCCAGTAGTAGAACAGGGAGAGATAACTATGGCTACACCTTC. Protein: CASSRTGRDNYGYTF. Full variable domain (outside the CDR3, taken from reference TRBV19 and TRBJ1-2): DGGITQSPKYLFRKEGQNVTLSCEQNLNHDAMYWYRQDPGQGLRLIYYSQIVNDFQKGDIAEGYSVSREKKESFPLTVTSAQKNPTAFYLCASSRTGRDNYGYTFGSGTRLTVV.

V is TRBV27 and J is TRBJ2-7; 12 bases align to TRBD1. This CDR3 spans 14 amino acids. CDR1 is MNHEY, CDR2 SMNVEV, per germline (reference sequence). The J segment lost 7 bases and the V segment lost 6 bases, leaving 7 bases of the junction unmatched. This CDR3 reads CASSPGDRGREQYF. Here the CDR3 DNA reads TGTGCCAGCAGCCCCGGGGACAGGGGGCGGGAGCAGTACTTC.

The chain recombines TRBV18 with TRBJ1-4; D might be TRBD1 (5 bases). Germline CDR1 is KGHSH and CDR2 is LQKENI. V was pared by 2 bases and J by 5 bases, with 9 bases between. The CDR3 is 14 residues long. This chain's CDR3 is CASSPGTGNEKLFF. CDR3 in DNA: TGTGCCAGCTCACCAGGGACTGGGAATGAAAAACTGTTTTTT. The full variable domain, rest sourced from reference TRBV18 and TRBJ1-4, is NAGVMQNPRHLVRRRGQEARLRCSPMKGHSHVYWYRQLPEEGLKFMVYLQKENIIDESGMPKERFSAEFPKEGPSILRIQQVVRGDSAAYFCASSPGTGNEKLFFGSGTQLSVL.

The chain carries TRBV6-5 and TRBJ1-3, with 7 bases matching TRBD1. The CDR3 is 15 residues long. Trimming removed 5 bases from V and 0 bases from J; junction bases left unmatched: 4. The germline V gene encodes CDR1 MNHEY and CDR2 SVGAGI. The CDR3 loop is CASSQDRFSGNTIYF. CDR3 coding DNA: TGTGCCAGCAGTCAGGACAGGTTCTCTGGAAACACCATATATTTT.

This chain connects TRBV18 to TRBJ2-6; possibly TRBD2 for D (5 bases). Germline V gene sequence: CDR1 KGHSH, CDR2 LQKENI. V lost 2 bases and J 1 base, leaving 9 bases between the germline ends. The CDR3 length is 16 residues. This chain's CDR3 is CASSPLPGSGANVLTF. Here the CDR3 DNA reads TGTGCCAGCTCACCATTGCCGGGGTCTGGGGCCAACGTCCTGACTTTC.

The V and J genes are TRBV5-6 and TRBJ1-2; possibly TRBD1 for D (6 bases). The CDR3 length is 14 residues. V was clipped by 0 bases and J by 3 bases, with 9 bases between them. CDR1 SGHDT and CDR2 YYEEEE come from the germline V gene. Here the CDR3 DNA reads TGTGCCAGCAGCTTGGACAGGGCATACTATGGCTACACCTTC. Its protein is CASSLDRAYYGYTF.